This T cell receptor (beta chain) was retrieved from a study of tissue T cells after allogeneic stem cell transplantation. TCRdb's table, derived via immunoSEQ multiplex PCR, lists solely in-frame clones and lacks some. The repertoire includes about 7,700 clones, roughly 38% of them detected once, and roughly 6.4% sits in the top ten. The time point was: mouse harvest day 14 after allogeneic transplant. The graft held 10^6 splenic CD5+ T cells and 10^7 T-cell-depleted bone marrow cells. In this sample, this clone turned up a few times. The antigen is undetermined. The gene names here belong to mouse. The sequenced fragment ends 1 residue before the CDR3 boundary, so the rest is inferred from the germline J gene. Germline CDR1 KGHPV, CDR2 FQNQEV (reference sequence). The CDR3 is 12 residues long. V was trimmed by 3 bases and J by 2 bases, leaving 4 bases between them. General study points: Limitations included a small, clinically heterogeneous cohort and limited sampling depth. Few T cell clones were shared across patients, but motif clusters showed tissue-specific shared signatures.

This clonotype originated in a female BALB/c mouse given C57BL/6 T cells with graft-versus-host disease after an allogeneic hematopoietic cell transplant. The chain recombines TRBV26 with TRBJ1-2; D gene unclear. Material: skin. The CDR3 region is CASSLRNSDYTF. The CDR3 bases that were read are TGTGCCAGCAGTCTCAGGAACTCCGACTACACC.